This TCR beta chain was retrieved from a study of blood T cell repertoires in COVID-19. Whole-study context: Nucleic acid was either cDNA or gDNA, and it came from T cells, B-cell-depleted T cells, or PBMCs.

Authors' methods: Researchers report that nucleated cell counts were estimated from reference gene primer amplification. Generated by immunoSEQ multiplex PCR, the TCRdb table keeps only in-frame clones and is missing some. V and J calls and clone size follow that table, whereas D and trimming were derived from the DNA. The table records a few hundred thousand clones, around 84% of them present only once. Trimming shortened V by 0 bases and J by 2 bases, and 10 bases separated the two germline ends. This CDR3 contains 15 residues. Germline V gene lookup returns CDR1 MNHEY and CDR2 SVGAGI. Two negative PCRs, clearance, or symptom resolution were required of recovered Cohort 3 donors.

The sample consisted of PBMCs or T cells enriched from blood (not recorded which). This clonotype was sampled from a man between 35 and 55 years old who had recovered from COVID-19. This rearrangement joins TRBV6-5 to TRBJ1-2, with D possibly matching TRBD1 (5 bases). The CDR3 nucleotides are TGTGCCAGCAGTTACTCGAGCCAGGGAAACTATGGCTACACCTTC. This sequence encodes CASSYSSQGNYGYTF.